This passage covers 27 T cell receptor beta chains from one sample sequenced in a study of shared clonotypes between healthy human individuals. Measured with immunoSEQ multiplex PCR; TCRdb has only the in-frame clones, and not every one. The data contain 2 million to 2.5 million clones, just under 95% of them singletons. The sequenced sample was naive CD4+ T cells from PBMCs. Subset given: CD45RA+ positively selected. These TCRs come from a man aged 18 to 30 in good health. Some clones in this sample may be carry-over from other donors' samples.

This clone showed up just once. The chain is built from TRBV6-5 and TRBJ1-3; TRBD1 agrees at 8 bases. V gave up 6 bases and J gave up 2 bases; unmatched junction bases: 6. The germline V gene encodes CDR1 MNHEY and CDR2 SVGAGI. This CDR3 is built from 15 residues. CDR3 in DNA: TGTGCCAGCAGGCCGACAGGGGTGGCTGGAAACACCATATATTTT. This gives the protein CASRPTGVAGNTIYF.

V gene TRBV5-6 combines with J gene TRBJ2-3; the match to TRBD2 covers 7 bases. The ends lost 1 base at V and 2 bases at J; junction bases unmatched: 10. This CDR3 spans 17 amino acids. The germline V gene encodes CDR1 SGHDT and CDR2 YYEEEE. CDR3 DNA: TGTGCCAGCAGCTTGCGGGGCGGGAGTAAGAACACAGATACGCAGTATTTT. Translation gives CASSLRGGSKNTDTQYF.

The rearrangement joins TRBV4-1 to TRBJ1-2; D call uncertain. This CDR3 is 16 amino acids long. V shed 3 bases and J shed 1 base, with 15 bases lying between them. CDR1 is MGHRA and CDR2 is YSYEKL in the germline V gene. The CDR3 spells CASSQGALPFNYGYTF. CDR3 DNA sequence: TGCGCCAGCAGCCAGGGAGCGCTCCCTTTTAACTATGGCTACACCTTC.

This chain links TRBV7-9 with TRBJ1-5, with TRBD1 matching 8 bases. This CDR3 region has 16 residues. The ends lost 1 base at V and 1 base at J; junction bases unmatched: 3. The V gene's germline CDR1 is SEHNR and CDR2 FQNEAQ (reference sequence). CDR3 residues: CASSLDQGASNQPQHF. The CDR3 DNA sequence: TGTGCCAGCAGCTTAGACCAGGGGGCGAGCAATCAGCCCCAGCATTTT.

This clone was picked up one time. This specimen includes other DNA sequences encoding the same CDR3. The genes are TRBV5-6 and TRBJ1-5; TRBD1 matches at 9 bases. CDR3 length equals 13 residues. V shed 4 bases, J shed 7 bases, and the junction held 3 bases outside the gene matches. CDR1 SGHDT and CDR2 YYEEEE come from the germline V gene. The CDR3 reads CASSRDRVQPQHF. DNA for the CDR3: TGTGCCAGCAGCCGGGACAGGGTGCAGCCCCAGCATTTT. Together with reference TRBV5-6 and TRBJ1-5, the CDR3 gives the full variable domain: DAGVTQSPTHLIKTRGQQVTLRCSPKSGHDTVSWYQQALGQGPQFIFQYYEEEERQRGNFPDRFSGHQFPNYSSELNVNALLLGDSALYLCASSRDRVQPQHFGDGTRLSIL.

V is TRBV28 and J is TRBJ1-4, with D possibly being TRBD1 (6 bases). V lost 3 bases, J lost 0 bases, and 17 bases lay in between. Germline V CDR1 and CDR2: MDHEN, SYDVKM. The length of the CDR3 is 18 residues. The CDR3 spells CASSFRGRGTATNEKLFF. In DNA form, the CDR3 reads TGTGCCAGCAGTTTTAGGGGCAGGGGCACTGCAACTAATGAAAAACTGTTTTTT.

The rearrangement joins TRBV6-1 to TRBJ2-1; D uncertain. The germline V and J ends were trimmed by 6 bases and 5 bases, with 17 bases remaining between them. This CDR3 region has 15 residues. Germline V gives CDR1 MNHNS, CDR2 SASEGT. CDR3 sequence: CASRPVSGNDNEQFF. The DNA of the CDR3 is TGTGCCAGCAGACCCGTGAGTGGGAACGACAATGAGCAGTTCTTC.

The rearrangement links TRBV2 to TRBJ1-5; D gene uncertain. In germline, CDR1 is SNHLY, CDR2 FYNNEI. The CDR3 runs to 15 residues. Trimming left V 7 bases short and J 2 bases short, with 15 bases between. CDR3 coding DNA: TGTGCCAGCACCCCAGAGGGTGGGCGCAATCAGCCCCAGCATTTT. Residues: CASTPEGGRNQPQHF. The full variable domain, in which reference TRBV2 and TRBJ1-5 provide the parts outside the CDR3, is EPEVTQTPSHQVTQMGQEVILRCVPISNHLYFYWYRQILGQKVEFLVSFYNNEISEKSEIFDDQFSVERPDGSNFTLKIRSTKLEDSAMYFCASTPEGGRNQPQHFGDGTRLSIL.

The gene calls are TRBV18 and TRBJ2-7; maybe TRBD2 (5 bases). This CDR3 has 14 residues. The V end lost 5 bases, the J end lost 3 bases, and 14 bases lay between the germline ends. Looked up from germline, CDR1 is KGHSH and CDR2 is LQKENI. CDR3 in DNA: TGTGCCAGCTCATCAGGACGGAGGAGCTACGAGCAGTACTTC. Translating gives CASSSGRRSYEQYF.

The chain carries TRBV7-9 and TRBJ1-3; 7 bases are shared with TRBD1. CDR1 is SEHNR and CDR2 is FQNEAQ in the germline V gene (reference sequence). CDR3 length: 16 residues. The V and J ends lost 5 bases and 0 bases, in that order; junction bases with no gene match: 7. In nucleotides, the CDR3 is TGTGCCAGCAGCCCGCGGGACAGAAGCTCTGGAAACACCATATATTTT. Translation gives CASSPRDRSSGNTIYF.

The chain couples TRBV11-3 to TRBJ2-7; 9 bases are shared with TRBD1. Germline loops: CDR1 SGHNT, CDR2 YENEEA. The CDR3 spans 14 residues. The ends lost 5 bases at V and 6 bases at J; junction bases unmatched: 8. The DNA for the CDR3 is TGTGCCAGCAGCCCCCGGACAGGGGAAGGCGAGCAGTACTTC. As protein: CASSPRTGEGEQYF.

The chain is built from TRBV28 and TRBJ2-7; either TRBD1 or TRBD2 may supply D (6 bases each). V was clipped by 5 bases and J by 5 bases, with 22 bases between them. Per the germline V gene, CDR1 is MDHEN and CDR2 is SYDVKM. This CDR3 has 16 amino acids. The CDR3 region is CASSPGAAGYLNEQYF. CDR3 DNA: TGTGCCAGCAGTCCGGGGGCGGCAGGGTATTTGAACGAGCAGTACTTC.

About this clone itself: This sample also contains other DNA sequences that code for the same CDR3. The rearrangement joins TRBV5-1 to TRBJ2-5, with D uncertain. The CDR3 spans 13 residues. Germline-derived CDR1 and CDR2 are SGHRS and YFSETQ. V gave up 2 bases and J gave up 5 bases, with 10 bases separating them. The DNA for the CDR3 is TGCGCCAGCAGCTTAGGAAGCTCCGAGACCCAGTACTTC. Translation: CASSLGSSETQYF.

The CDR3 coding sequence is TGTGCCAGCAGCTTTACAACAGGGGCGAGCTCCTACGAGCAGTACTTC. This encodes CASSFTTGASSYEQYF. The J gene is TRBJ2-7, the V gene TRBV7-9; TRBD1 matches at 7 bases. The trim removed 3 bases at V and 0 bases at J, leaving 8 bases unmatched. CDR3 size: 16 residues. CDR1 is SEHNR and CDR2 is FQNEAQ in the germline V gene (reference sequence).

CDR3 amino acids: CASSLARYQPQHF. DNA of the CDR3: TGTGCCAGCAGCTTAGCGCGTTATCAGCCCCAGCATTTT. The chain links TRBV7-2 to TRBJ1-5; D is uncertain. V dropped 0 bases and J dropped 5 bases, with 5 bases sitting between them. CDR1 and CDR2 (germline): SGHTA, FQGNSA. The CDR3 runs 13 residues.

This chain connects TRBV5-6 to TRBJ1-1; D might be TRBD1 (6 bases). CDR3 length equals 15 residues. The germline V gene encodes CDR1 SGHDT and CDR2 YYEEEE. Trimming pared 3 bases from V and 6 bases from J, leaving 18 bases between. CDR3 loop: CASSYGQGWGAEAFF. The CDR3, as DNA: TGTGCCAGCAGCTATGGCCAGGGGTGGGGAGCTGAAGCTTTCTTT.

The CDR3, as DNA: TGTGCCAGCAGTTACCAGGGTAGCAGCGGCGCCTACGAGCAGTACTTC. It encodes CASSYQGSSGAYEQYF. The chain recombines TRBV6-5 with TRBJ2-7; TRBD1 or TRBD2 may be the D gene (5 bases each). In germline, CDR1 is MNHEY, CDR2 SVGAGI. V was shortened by 2 bases and J by 2 bases, with 16 bases between the two germline ends. The CDR3 has 16 amino acids.

The chain is built from TRBV5-1 and TRBJ1-6; D is unclear. There are 13 residues in the CDR3. V was shortened by 0 bases and J by 10 bases, with 8 bases between the two germline ends. CDR1 and CDR2 (germline): SGHRS, YFSETQ. This CDR3 reads CASSLGQESPLHF. The CDR3 nucleotides are TGCGCCAGCAGCTTGGGACAAGAGTCACCCCTCCACTTT.

The chain combines TRBV19 with TRBJ1-1; the D is unclear. Trimming stripped 3 bases from V and 4 bases from J, with 15 bases between. The CDR3 spans 15 residues. CDR1 LNHDA and CDR2 SQIVND come from the germline V gene (reference sequence). DNA of the CDR3: TGTGCCAGTAGTATCGCGACACGGTTGGGCACTGAAGCTTTCTTT. Protein product: CASSIATRLGTEAFF. Full variable domain (remainder filled in from reference TRBV19 and TRBJ1-1): DGGITQSPKYLFRKEGQNVTLSCEQNLNHDAMYWYRQDPGQGLRLIYYSQIVNDFQKGDIAEGYSVSREKKESFPLTVTSAQKNPTAFYLCASSIATRLGTEAFFGQGTRLTVV.

The genes are TRBV5-1 and TRBJ2-2, with 11 bases aligning to TRBD2. This CDR3 is built from 20 residues. Germline V gene lookup returns CDR1 SGHRS and CDR2 YFSETQ. The V gene end was trimmed by 3 bases and the J gene end by 9 bases; junction bases not matched to a gene: 22. The CDR3 sequence is CASSSPLDQSGTSGPRELFF. CDR3 DNA sequence: TGCGCCAGCAGCTCCCCCCTGGACCAATCCGGGACTAGCGGTCCGAGGGAGCTGTTTTTT.

The chain links TRBV25-1 to TRBJ2-7, with D maybe TRBD2 (6 bases). Germline V CDR1 and CDR2: MGHDK, SYGVNS. The CDR3 consists of 13 residues. V was pared by 8 bases and J by 0 bases, with 11 bases between. In nucleotides, the CDR3 is TGTGCCAGCCAGGGACTCAACTCCTACGAGCAGTACTTC. It codes for CASQGLNSYEQYF.

The chain links TRBV9 to TRBJ2-3, with a tentative D call TRBD1 (5 bases). CDR1 and CDR2 from the germline V gene are SGDLS and YYNGEE. The CDR3 is 12 residues long. V lost 0 bases to trimming and J lost 9 bases, with 8 bases between them. CDR3 sequence: CASSVEGFTQYF. The CDR3 DNA reads TGTGCCAGCAGCGTAGAGGGGTTCACGCAGTATTTT.

The chain couples TRBV19 to TRBJ1-5; 9 nucleotides agree with TRBD1. The J segment lost 0 bases and the V segment lost 8 bases, leaving 2 bases of the junction unmatched. The CDR3 loop spans 14 amino acids. From germline, CDR1 is LNHDA and CDR2 SQIVND (reference sequence). The CDR3 loop is CASGTGISNQPQHF. The DNA of the CDR3 is TGTGCCAGTGGGACAGGGATTAGCAATCAGCCCCAGCATTTT.

The chain couples TRBV5-4 to TRBJ2-5, with D perhaps TRBD1 or TRBD2 (5 bases each). Trimming removed 3 bases from V and 2 bases from J, with 17 bases in between. In germline, CDR1 is SGHNT, CDR2 YYREEE (reference sequence). This CDR3 region has 16 residues. CDR3 sequence: CASSSGKRTLQETQYF. Here the CDR3 DNA reads TGTGCCAGCAGCTCTGGAAAGCGGACATTACAAGAGACCCAGTACTTC.

The chain employs TRBV7-9 and TRBJ2-5; D perhaps matches TRBD2 (5 bases). The CDR3 runs 14 residues. Germline-derived CDR1 and CDR2 are SEHNR and FQNEAQ (reference sequence). V was trimmed by 5 bases and J by 4 bases, leaving 14 bases between them. The CDR3 DNA reads as TGTGCCAGCAGCCCAGGACTCGCCCGAGAGACCCAGTACTTC. It codes for CASSPGLARETQYF.

This chain uses TRBV2 with TRBJ1-1; TRBD1 is a possible D gene (5 bases). The germline gives CDR1 SNHLY, CDR2 FYNNEI. V dropped 8 bases and J dropped 1 base, with 17 bases sitting between them. CDR3 length: 15 residues. The CDR3 DNA reads as TGTGCCAGCTCTCCGCTGGGGACCTGGAACACTGAAGCTTTCTTT. It is translated as CASSPLGTWNTEAFF.

The chain joins TRBV28 to TRBJ2-1; 9 nucleotides align to TRBD1. V shed 2 bases, J shed 9 bases, and the junction held 8 bases outside the gene matches. CDR1 MDHEN and CDR2 SYDVKM come from the germline V gene. The CDR3 spans 15 residues. The CDR3 DNA reads as TGTGCCAGCAGTTTAGTGGGACAGGGCGTCAGTGAGCAGTTCTTC. Its translation: CASSLVGQGVSEQFF.